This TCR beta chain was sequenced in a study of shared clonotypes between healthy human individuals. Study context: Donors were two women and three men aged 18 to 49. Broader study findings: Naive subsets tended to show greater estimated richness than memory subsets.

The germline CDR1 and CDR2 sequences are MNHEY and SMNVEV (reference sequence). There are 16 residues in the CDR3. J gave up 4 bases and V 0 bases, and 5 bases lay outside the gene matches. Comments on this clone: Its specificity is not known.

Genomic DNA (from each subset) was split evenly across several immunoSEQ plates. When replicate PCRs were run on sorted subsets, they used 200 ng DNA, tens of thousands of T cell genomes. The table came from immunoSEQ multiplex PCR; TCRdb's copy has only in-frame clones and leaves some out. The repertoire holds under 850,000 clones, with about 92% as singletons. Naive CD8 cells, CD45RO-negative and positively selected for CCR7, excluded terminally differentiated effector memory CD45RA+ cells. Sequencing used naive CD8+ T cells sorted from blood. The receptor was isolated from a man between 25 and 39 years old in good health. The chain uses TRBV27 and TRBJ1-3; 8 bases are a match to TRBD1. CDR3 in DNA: TGTGCCAGCAGTTTATCGGGCAGGGGGCAGGGAAACACCATATATTTT. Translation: CASSLSGRGQGNTIYF.